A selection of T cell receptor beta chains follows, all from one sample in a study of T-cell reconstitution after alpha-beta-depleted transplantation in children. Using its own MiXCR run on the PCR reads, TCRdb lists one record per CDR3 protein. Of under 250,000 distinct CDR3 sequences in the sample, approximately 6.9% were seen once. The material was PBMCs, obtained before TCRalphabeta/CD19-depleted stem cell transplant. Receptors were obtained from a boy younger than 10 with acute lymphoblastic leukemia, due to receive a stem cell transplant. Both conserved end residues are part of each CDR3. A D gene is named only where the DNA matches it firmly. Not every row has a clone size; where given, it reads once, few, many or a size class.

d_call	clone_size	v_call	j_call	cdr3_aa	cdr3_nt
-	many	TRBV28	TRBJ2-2	CASSLTVRIYGELFF	TGTGCCAGCAGTTTAACGGTTCGCATCTACGGGGAGCTGTTTTTT
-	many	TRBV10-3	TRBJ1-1	CATSGRSNTEAFF	TGTGCCACGAGTGGCAGGTCGAACACTGAAGCTTTCTTT
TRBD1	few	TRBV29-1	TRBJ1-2	CSVQGGAAGYTF	TGCAGCGTCCAGGGGGGGGCGGCGGGCTACACCTTC
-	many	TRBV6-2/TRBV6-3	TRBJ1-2	CASYGPGAIGYGYTF	TGTGCCAGCTATGGGCCGGGGGCTATCGGCTATGGCTACACCTTC
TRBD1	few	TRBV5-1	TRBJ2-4	CASSPDRNRGDIQYF	TGCGCCAGCAGCCCTGACCGAAACAGGGGGGACATTCAGTACTTC
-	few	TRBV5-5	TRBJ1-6	CASSSPVSSDNSPLHF	TGTGCCAGCAGCTCTCCGGTGAGCTCGGATAATTCACCCCTCCACTTT
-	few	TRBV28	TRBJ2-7	CASTRDALEQYF	TGTGCCAGCACCAGGGATGCGCTCGAGCAGTACTTC
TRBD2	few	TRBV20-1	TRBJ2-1	CSARDSGNDEQFF	TGCAGTGCTAGAGATAGCGGGAACGATGAGCAGTTCTTC
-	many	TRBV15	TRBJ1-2	CATSRDPMGVGYTF	TGTGCCACCAGCAGAGACCCCATGGGAGTTGGCTACACCTTC
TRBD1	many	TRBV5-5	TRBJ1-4	CASSPGTGDEKLFF	TGTGCCAGCAGCCCCGGGACAGGCGATGAAAAACTGTTTTTT
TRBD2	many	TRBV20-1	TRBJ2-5	CSARDPRGAQTQYF	TGCAGTGCTAGAGATCCGCGGGGGGCCCAGACCCAGTACTTC
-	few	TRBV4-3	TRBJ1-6	CASSQGLGVNEPLHF	TGCGCCAGCAGCCAAGGTCTGGGGGTGAACGAACCCCTCCACTTT
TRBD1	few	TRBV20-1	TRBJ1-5	CSASGQGDQPQHF	TGCAGTGCTAGTGGACAGGGGGATCAGCCCCAGCATTTT
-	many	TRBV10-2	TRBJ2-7	CASSEFGTYEQYF	TGCGCCAGCAGTGAGTTTGGGACCTACGAGCAGTACTTC
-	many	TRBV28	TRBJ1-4	CASSWSGDFATNEKLFF	TGTGCCAGCAGTTGGTCAGGGGATTTTGCAACTAATGAAAAACTGTTTTTT
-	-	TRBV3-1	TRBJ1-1	CASSQADTEAFF	TGTGCCAGCAGCCAAGCAGACACTGAAGCTTTCTTT
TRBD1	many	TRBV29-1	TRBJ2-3	CSVVQGLADTQYF	TGCAGCGTTGTACAGGGGCTGGCAGATACGCAGTATTTT
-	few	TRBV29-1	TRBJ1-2	CSVRGSYGYTF	TGCAGCGTTCGTGGGAGCTATGGCTACACCTTC
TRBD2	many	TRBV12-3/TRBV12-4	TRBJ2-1	CASSLAGVGNEQFF	TGTGCCAGCAGTTTGGCGGGGGTTGGAAATGAGCAGTTCTTC
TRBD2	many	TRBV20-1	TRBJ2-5	CSATSGGQETQYF	TGCAGTGCTACTAGCGGAGGGCAAGAGACCCAGTACTTC
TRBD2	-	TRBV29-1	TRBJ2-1	CSVESGLAGEREQFF	TGCAGCGTTGAAAGTGGGCTAGCGGGAGAACGTGAGCAGTTCTTC
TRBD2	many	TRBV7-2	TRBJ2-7	CASSLVGGGSNYEQYF	TGTGCCAGCAGCTTAGTCGGGGGGGGAAGCAATTACGAGCAGTACTTC
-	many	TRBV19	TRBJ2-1	CATKRGHRTEDNEQFF	TGTGCCACGAAAAGGGGCCACCGAACCGAGGACAATGAGCAGTTCTTC
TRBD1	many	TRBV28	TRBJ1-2	CASSSISGTGGYTF	TGTGCCAGCAGTTCTATTTCCGGGACAGGGGGCTACACCTTC
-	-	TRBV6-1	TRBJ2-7	CASSYLGSNPYEQYF	TGTGCCAGTTCGTATTTGGGGAGTAACCCCTACGAGCAGTACTTC
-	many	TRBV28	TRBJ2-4	CASSTLEGIAKNIQYF	TGTGCCAGCAGTACGCTCGAGGGAATCGCCAAAAACATTCAGTACTTC
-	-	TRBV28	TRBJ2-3	CASRWQGLRNTQYF	TGTGCCAGCCGGTGGCAGGGCTTGCGAAATACGCAGTATTTT
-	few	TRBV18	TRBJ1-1	CASSPSIDDTEAFF	TGTGCCAGCTCACCAAGTATTGACGACACTGAAGCTTTCTTT
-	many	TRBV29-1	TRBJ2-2	CSVGTVEAGELFF	TGCAGCGTCGGCACAGTAGAGGCCGGGGAGCTGTTTTTT
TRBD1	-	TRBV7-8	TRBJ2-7	CASSLEARRVDREVYEQYF	TGTGCCAGCAGCTTAGAGGCCAGAAGGGTGGACAGGGAGGTTTACGAGCAGTACTTC
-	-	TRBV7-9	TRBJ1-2	CAIPRSEDSYYGYTF	TGTGCCATCCCCCGTTCGGAGGACAGTTACTATGGCTACACCTTC
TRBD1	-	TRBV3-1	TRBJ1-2	CASSQGDRGRSYTF	TGTGCCAGCAGCCAAGGGGACAGGGGTCGGTCGTACACCTTC
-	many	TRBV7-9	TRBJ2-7	CASSLEQDSTYEQYF	TGTGCCAGCAGCTTAGAGCAGGACAGTACCTACGAGCAGTACTTC
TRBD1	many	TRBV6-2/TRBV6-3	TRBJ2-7	CASSGTDYEQYF	TGTGCCAGCAGCGGGACAGACTACGAGCAGTACTTC
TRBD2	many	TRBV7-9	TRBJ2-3	CASGGREDTQYF	TGTGCCAGCGGCGGGAGAGAGGATACGCAGTATTTT
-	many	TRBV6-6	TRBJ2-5	CASSRGQETQYF	TGTGCCAGCAGTCGTGGTCAAGAGACCCAGTACTTC
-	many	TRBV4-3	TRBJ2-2	CASSQVQGNTGELFF	TGCGCCAGCAGCCAAGTACAGGGGAACACCGGGGAGCTGTTTTTT
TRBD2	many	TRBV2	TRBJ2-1	CASSERASGYNEQFF	TGTGCCAGCAGTGAACGGGCTAGCGGGTACAATGAGCAGTTCTTC
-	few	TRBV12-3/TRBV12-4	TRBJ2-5	CASTPGGPYETQYF	TGTGCCAGCACCCCGGGGGGCCCCTATGAGACCCAGTACTTC
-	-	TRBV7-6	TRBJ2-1	CASSLGPQQSYNEQFF	TGTGCCAGCAGCTTAGGACCCCAGCAGTCCTACAATGAGCAGTTCTTC
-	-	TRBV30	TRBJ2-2	CAWSIGRMNTGELFF	TGTGCCTGGAGTATCGGCAGGATGAACACCGGGGAGCTGTTTTTT
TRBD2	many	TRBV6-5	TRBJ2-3	CASSYRLAGGRGTDTQYF	TGTGCCAGCAGTTACCGACTAGCGGGGGGCCGTGGCACAGATACGCAGTATTTT
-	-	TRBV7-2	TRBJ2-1	CASSLSGPYNEQFF	TGTGCCAGCAGCTTATCGGGACCATACAATGAGCAGTTCTTC
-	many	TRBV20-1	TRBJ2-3	CSLPLGTQYF	TGCAGTCTTCCACTAGGAACGCAGTATTTT
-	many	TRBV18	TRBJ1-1	CASSPNPAGEAFF	TGTGCCAGCTCACCAAACCCAGCAGGCGAAGCTTTCTTT
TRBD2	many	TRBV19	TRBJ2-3	CASAYSGGRRSDTQYF	TGTGCCAGTGCATATAGCGGGGGCAGGAGGTCAGATACGCAGTATTTT
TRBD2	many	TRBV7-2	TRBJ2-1	CASSLGGSGSYNEQFF	TGTGCCAGCAGCTTAGGGGGTAGCGGGTCCTACAATGAGCAGTTCTTC
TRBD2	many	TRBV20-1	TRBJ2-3	CSASLSGGRSTDTQYF	TGCAGTGCTAGTCTTTCGGGAGGGAGGAGCACAGATACGCAGTATTTT
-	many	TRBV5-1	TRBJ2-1	CASSWVSGAGVF	TGCGCCAGCAGCTGGGTTAGTGGGGCAGGGGTCTTC
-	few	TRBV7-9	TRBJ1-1	CASRFPGGLDTEAFF	TGTGCCAGCCGCTTTCCGGGAGGGTTGGACACTGAAGCTTTCTTT
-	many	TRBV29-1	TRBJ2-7	CSVEDPGTLAEQYF	TGCAGCGTTGAAGATCCGGGAACCCTCGCCGAGCAGTACTTC
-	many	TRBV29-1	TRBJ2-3	CSVDAGTDTQYF	TGCAGCGTTGATGCCGGCACAGATACGCAGTATTTT
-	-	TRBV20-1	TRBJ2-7	CSASRDEQYF	TGCAGTGCTAGCCGGGACGAGCAGTACTTC
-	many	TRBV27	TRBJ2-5	CASSLLATGIEYF	TGTGCCAGCAGTTTATTAGCGACCGGGATCGAGTACTTC
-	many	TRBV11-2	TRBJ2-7	CASSRGFEEYEQYF	TGTGCCAGCAGCCGCGGATTCGAGGAGTACGAGCAGTACTTC
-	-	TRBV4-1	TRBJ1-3	CASSQPRGAGNTIYF	TGCGCCAGCAGCCAACCCAGGGGTGCTGGAAACACCATATATTTT